This T cell receptor (beta chain) was retrieved from a study of a mutant IDH1 vaccine in newly diagnosed glioma. Points on this clone: Its antigen is not identified.

Clones were read by immunoSEQ multiplex PCR, and TCRdb kept only the in-frame ones, dropping some. Of about 11,000 clones listed, more than 70% are singletons. Time point meaning: week 23, last vaccination. Alongside topical imiquimod, each dose of vaccine comprised 300 ug of mutant IDH1 20-mer peptide. This sequence originates from a woman aged 40 to 50 with glioma. Some clones in this sample may be carry-over from other donors' samples. The material was PBMCs, obtained from a glioma patient whose treatment included an IDH1 peptide vaccine.

The CDR3 sequence is CASSSPGGNTEAFF. The CDR3 DNA follows: TGTGCCAGCTCATCTCCAGGCGGAAACACTGAAGCTTTCTTT. This sequence joins TRBV21-1 and TRBJ1-1. TRBV21-1 has pseudogene status. The CDR3 length is 14 residues.